This T cell receptor beta chain was found in a study of CD8 T cells in ankylosing spondylitis. Making the TCR beta libraries involved quantitative 5'-RACE with molecular barcodes. One entry per CDR3 protein results from TCRdb running MiXCR on the 5' RACE reads. The sample has hundreds of thousands of distinct CDR3 sequences; around 11% are singletons. General study results and limits: The authors found the disease-linked clones to be CD8+ and relatively rare in peripheral blood. Certain motif variants had earlier appeared in reactive arthritis synovial fluid and blood. It appeared that ankylosing spondylitis blood was characterized by a TCR beta motif of under ten highly homologous variants.

On this clonotype: Its cognate antigen is unknown.

Germline lookup yields CDR1 MNHNS and CDR2 SASEGT. Trimming pared 6 bases from V and 0 bases from J, leaving 15 bases between. CDR3 length equals 17 residues. This clonotype originated in a male donor with ankylosing spondylitis. Sample: blood, either unsorted or a sorted T cell fraction (not recorded which). V usage is TRBV6-1 and J usage is TRBJ2-6, with a weak D call TRBD2 (5 bases). The CDR3 here is CASRKRSEASGANVLTF. For the CDR3, the DNA is TGTGCCAGCAGGAAGCGGTCAGAAGCCTCTGGGGCCAACGTCCTGACTTTC.